The 13 T cell receptor beta chains presented below share a single source sample, sequenced in a study of shared clonotypes between healthy human individuals (dated by TCRdb to the early 2020s). The method was the immunoSEQ multiplex PCR assay. TCRdb's version of the immuneACCESS table is confined to in-frame rearrangements and falls short of the full clone set. An unresolved V gene accounts for under half of the shortfall where checked; the remainder is of unknown origin. Present in this sample are approximately 1,000,000 clones, 77% of which were seen just once. The ten largest clones add up to about 0.94% of the sample. Source material: memory CD4+ T cells from PBMCs. The cell subset or site label, as the study defines it: CD45RA-negative fraction. These receptors came from a man younger than 30 in good health. Some clones in this sample may be carry-over from other donors' samples.

The genes are TRBV7-8 and TRBJ1-2; 8 positions match TRBD1. This CDR3 has 16 residues. CDR1 SGHVS and CDR2 FQNEAQ come from the germline V gene. Trimming at V came to 5 bases and at J to 4 bases, leaving 12 bases not matched to a gene. In DNA, the CDR3 is TGTGCCAGCAGCCCAACCCAGGGGGCCCCTAGCTATGGCTACACCTTC. It specifies CASSPTQGAPSYGYTF.

About this clone: At one end, the junction sequence differs from germline, possibly due to a read error. The CDR3 nucleotides are TGTGCCAGCAGCTTAGATTATAGCGGGACCCCTCTCCACTTC. It is translated as CASSLDYSGTPLHF. The chain employs TRBV7-2 and TRBJ2-7, with 8 bases matching TRBD2. Germline lookup yields CDR1 SGHTA and CDR2 FQGNSA. The CDR3 is made up of 14 amino acids.

This rearrangement joins TRBV6-6 to TRBJ2-1; tentatively, D is TRBD2 (6 bases). Per germline, CDR1 MNHNY and CDR2 SVGAGI (reference sequence). The length of the CDR3 is 15 residues. Trimming cost V 5 bases and J 4 bases, with 15 bases left between them. The CDR3 spells CASSKVEGGYNEQFF. As DNA, the CDR3 is TGTGCCAGCAGTAAAGTGGAGGGCGGTTACAATGAGCAGTTCTTC.

Concerning this clone: Distinct nucleotide sequences in the sample also encode this CDR3. The chain uses TRBV2 and TRBJ1-5; 9 positions match TRBD1. CDR3 length: 15 residues. V shed 3 bases and J 4 bases; nucleotides not matched to a gene: 4. The V gene's germline CDR1 is SNHLY and CDR2 FYNNEI. The CDR3: CASSEMGQGNQPQHF. CDR3 sequence (DNA): TGTGCCAGCAGTGAGATGGGACAGGGAAATCAGCCCCAGCATTTT.

In its sample, this clone was seen a few times. The rearrangement joins TRBV6-6 to TRBJ1-4; D is unresolved. V shed 2 bases and J shed 5 bases, with 9 bases lying between them. The CDR3 consists of 14 residues. CDR1 MNHNY and CDR2 SVGAGI come from the germline V gene (reference sequence). The CDR3 DNA reads TGTGCCAGCAGTTACGACGGTCGGAATGAAAAACTGTTTTTT. Translating gives CASSYDGRNEKLFF.

This chain uses TRBV27 with TRBJ2-1, with a possible D match to TRBD1 (6 bases). The V end was cut by 6 bases, the J end by 7 bases, with 16 bases between. CDR1 and CDR2 (germline): MNHEY, SMNVEV (reference sequence). CDR3 length: 14 residues. CDR3 loop: CASRARTRGNEQFF. The CDR3 DNA reads TGTGCCAGCAGAGCGAGGACCAGGGGAAATGAGCAGTTCTTC.

The chain is built from TRBV28 and TRBJ2-5; TRBD2 aligns across 8 bases. CDR1 and CDR2 from the germline V gene are MDHEN and SYDVKM. The CDR3 loop spans 15 amino acids. J was trimmed by 3 bases and V by 4 bases; bases with no gene match: 7. In nucleotides, the CDR3 is TGTGCCAGCAGTTACAGCGGGAGTGCCGAAGAGACCCAGTACTTC. This translates into CASSYSGSAEETQYF.

There are a few counts of this clone. The J gene is TRBJ1-1, the V gene TRBV11-2; perhaps TRBD1 as D (6 bases). Germline loops: CDR1 SGHAT, CDR2 FQNNGV. This CDR3 spans 18 amino acids. The V end lost 4 bases, the J end lost 5 bases, and 26 bases lay between the germline ends. The CDR3 sequence: CASSSRGVRAEGGTEAFF. DNA of the CDR3: TGTGCCAGCAGCTCGAGGGGTGTCAGAGCCGAAGGGGGGACTGAAGCTTTCTTT.

This clone appeared many times. The chain uses TRBV28 and TRBJ1-5; D ambiguous. With 1 base removed from V and 4 bases from J, the gap between germline ends came to 8 bases. Germline values: CDR1 MDHEN, CDR2 SYDVKM. The CDR3 sequence is 14 residues long. In DNA, the CDR3 is TGTGCCAGCAGTTTATTGTCGGCTAATCAGCCCCAGCATTTT. The encoded protein is CASSLLSANQPQHF.

The V call is TRBV27, the J call TRBJ2-1; TRBD1 matches at 7 bases. Germline V CDR1 and CDR2: MNHEY, SMNVEV (reference sequence). This CDR3 has 16 amino acids. Losses at the gene ends were 5 bases for V and 4 bases for J; bases not matched to a gene: 11. The CDR3 protein is CASSKATGRAYNEQFF. The CDR3, as DNA: TGTGCCAGCAGTAAGGCGACAGGGCGCGCATACAATGAGCAGTTCTTC.

This clone was recorded only once. CDR3 in DNA: TGTGCCAGCAGTCCTTGGGACAGGGGGAACACCGGGGAGCTGTTTTTT. Protein sequence: CASSPWDRGNTGELFF. The J gene is TRBJ2-2, the V gene TRBV28, with 10 bases identical to TRBD1. Looked up from germline, CDR1 is MDHEN and CDR2 is SYDVKM. The CDR3 sequence is 16 residues long. J was trimmed by 1 base and V by 5 bases; bases with no gene match: 4.

In this sample, this clone turned up many times. The chain carries TRBV18 and TRBJ2-1, with 8 bases lining up with TRBD2. Trimming cost V 3 bases and J 4 bases; bases outside gene matches: 11. Germline V CDR1 and CDR2: KGHSH, LQKENI. The CDR3 consists of 17 residues. CDR3 in DNA: TGTGCCAGCTCACCCGCTTTCTGGAGCGGGGGTTACAATGAGCAGTTCTTC. Protein sequence: CASSPAFWSGGYNEQFF.

This clone was seen more than once but under ten times. The genes are TRBV7-9 and TRBJ1-4; possibly TRBD1 for D (5 bases). Germline V gene lookup returns CDR1 SEHNR and CDR2 FQNEAQ (reference sequence). There are 15 residues in the CDR3. Trimming cost V 2 bases and J 11 bases, with 18 bases left between them. The CDR3 DNA reads as TGTGCCAGCAGCTTAATAAGGGGCGAGGCAAGGAAACTGTTTTTT. This sequence encodes CASSLIRGEARKLFF.